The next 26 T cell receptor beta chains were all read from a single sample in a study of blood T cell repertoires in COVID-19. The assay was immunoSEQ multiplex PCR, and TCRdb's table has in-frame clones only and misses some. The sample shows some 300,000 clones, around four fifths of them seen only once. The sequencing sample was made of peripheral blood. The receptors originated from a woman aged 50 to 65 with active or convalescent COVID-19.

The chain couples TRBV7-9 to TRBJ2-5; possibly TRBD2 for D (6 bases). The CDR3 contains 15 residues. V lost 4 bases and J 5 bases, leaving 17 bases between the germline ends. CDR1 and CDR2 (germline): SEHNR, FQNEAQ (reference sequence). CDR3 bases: TGTGCCAGCAGCTCCCTCGGGGGAGGCTGGGAGACCCAGTACTTC. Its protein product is CASSSLGGGWETQYF.

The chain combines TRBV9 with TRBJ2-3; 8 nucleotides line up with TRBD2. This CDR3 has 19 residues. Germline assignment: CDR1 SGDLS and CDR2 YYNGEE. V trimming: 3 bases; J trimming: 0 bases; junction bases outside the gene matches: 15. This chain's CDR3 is CASSAPDSLLAGSTDTQYF. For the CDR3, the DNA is TGTGCCAGCAGCGCACCGGACAGCCTCCTAGCGGGCAGCACAGATACGCAGTATTTT. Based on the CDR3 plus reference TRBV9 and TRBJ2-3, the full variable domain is DSGVTQTPKHLITATGQRVTLRCSPRSGDLSVYWYQQSLDQGLQFLIQYYNGEERAKGNILERFSAQQFPDLHSELNLSSLELGDSALYFCASSAPDSLLAGSTDTQYFGPGTRLTVL.

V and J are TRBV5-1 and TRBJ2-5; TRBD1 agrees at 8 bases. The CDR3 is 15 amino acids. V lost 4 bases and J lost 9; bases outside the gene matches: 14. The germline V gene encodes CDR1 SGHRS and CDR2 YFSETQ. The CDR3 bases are TGCGCCAGCAGCCTGAGCGGACAGGGAGGTAGTGCCCAGTACTTC. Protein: CASSLSGQGGSAQYF.

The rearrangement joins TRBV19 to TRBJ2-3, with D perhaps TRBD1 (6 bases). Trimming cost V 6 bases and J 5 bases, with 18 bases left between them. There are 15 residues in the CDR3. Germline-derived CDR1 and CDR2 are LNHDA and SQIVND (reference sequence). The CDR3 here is CASRDSGQSVDTQYF. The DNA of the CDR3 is TGTGCCAGTAGAGATTCTGGACAGTCGGTAGATACGCAGTATTTT.

DNA for the CDR3: TGTGCCAGCACTAGCCGCTACGAGCAGTACTTC. Its protein product is CASTSRYEQYF. The chain couples TRBV28 to TRBJ2-7; maybe TRBD2 (5 bases). CDR1 MDHEN and CDR2 SYDVKM come from the germline V gene. Trimming stripped 7 bases from V and 3 bases from J, with 7 bases between. This CDR3 has 11 amino acids.

This CDR3 reads CASSYRLAGGYYEQYF. The CDR3 DNA sequence: TGTGCCAGCAGTTACCGACTAGCGGGAGGGTACTACGAGCAGTACTTC. The rearrangement links TRBV6-5 to TRBJ2-7; TRBD2 aligns across 14 bases. Germline loops: CDR1 MNHEY, CDR2 SVGAGI. The V gene end was trimmed by 2 bases and the J gene end by 3 bases; junction bases not matched to a gene: 3. The CDR3 has 16 residues.

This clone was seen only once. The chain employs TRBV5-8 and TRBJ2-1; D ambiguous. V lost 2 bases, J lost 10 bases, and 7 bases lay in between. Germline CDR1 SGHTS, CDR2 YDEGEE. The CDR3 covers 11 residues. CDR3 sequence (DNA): TGTGCCAGCAGCTTTTCTACGGAGCAGTTCTTC. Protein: CASSFSTEQFF.

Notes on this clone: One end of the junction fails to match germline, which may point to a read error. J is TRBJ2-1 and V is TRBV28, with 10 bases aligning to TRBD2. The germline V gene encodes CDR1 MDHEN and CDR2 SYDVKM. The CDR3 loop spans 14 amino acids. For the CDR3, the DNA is TGTGCCACCGAGAGAGCGGGAGGGCAGGTCGGTGAGGTCTTC. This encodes CATERAGGQVGEVF.

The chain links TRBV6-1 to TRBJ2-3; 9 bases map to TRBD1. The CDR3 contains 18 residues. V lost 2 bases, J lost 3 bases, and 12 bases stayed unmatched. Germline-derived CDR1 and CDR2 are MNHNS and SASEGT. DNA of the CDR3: TGTGCCAGCAGTGAACTGCACAGGGGGCGATCCTCAACAGATACGCAGTATTTT. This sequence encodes CASSELHRGRSSTDTQYF.

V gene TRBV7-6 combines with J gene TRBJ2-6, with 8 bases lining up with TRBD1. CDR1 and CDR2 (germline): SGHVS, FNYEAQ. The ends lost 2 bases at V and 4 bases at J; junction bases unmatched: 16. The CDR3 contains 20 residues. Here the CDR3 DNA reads TGTGCCAGCAGCTTAATTTCCCCCGGACAGGGTCACTCCGGGGCCAACGTCCTGACTTTC. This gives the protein CASSLISPGQGHSGANVLTF. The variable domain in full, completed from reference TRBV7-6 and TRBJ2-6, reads GAGVSQSPRYKVTKRGQDVALRCDPISGHVSLYWYRQALGQGPEFLTYFNYEAQQDKSGLPNDRFSAERPEGSISTLTIQRTEQRDSAMYRCASSLISPGQGHSGANVLTFGAGSRLTVL.

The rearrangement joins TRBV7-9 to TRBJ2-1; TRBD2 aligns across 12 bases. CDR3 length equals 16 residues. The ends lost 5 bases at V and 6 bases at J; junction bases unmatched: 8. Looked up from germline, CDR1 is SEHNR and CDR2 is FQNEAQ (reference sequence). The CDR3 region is CASSIRTSGIRNEQFF. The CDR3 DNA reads TGTGCCAGCAGCATCCGGACTAGCGGGATACGCAATGAGCAGTTCTTC.

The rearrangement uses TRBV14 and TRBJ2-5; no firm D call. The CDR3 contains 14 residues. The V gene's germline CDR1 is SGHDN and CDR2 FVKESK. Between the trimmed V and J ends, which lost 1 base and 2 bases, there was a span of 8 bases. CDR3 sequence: CASSQGSPQETQYF. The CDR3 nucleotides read TGTGCCAGCAGCCAAGGTAGCCCTCAAGAGACCCAGTACTTC.

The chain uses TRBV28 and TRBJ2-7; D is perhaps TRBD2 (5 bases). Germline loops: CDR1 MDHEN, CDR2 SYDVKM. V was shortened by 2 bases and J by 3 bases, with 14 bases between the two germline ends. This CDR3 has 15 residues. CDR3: CASSLQSGLNYEQYF. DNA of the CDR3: TGTGCCAGCAGTTTACAGAGCGGTTTAAACTACGAGCAGTACTTC.

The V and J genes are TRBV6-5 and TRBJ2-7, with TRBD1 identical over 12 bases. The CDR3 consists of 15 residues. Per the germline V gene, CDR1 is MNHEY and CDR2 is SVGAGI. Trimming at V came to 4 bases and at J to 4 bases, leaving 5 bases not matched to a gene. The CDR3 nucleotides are TGTGCCAGCAGTTTTCTGGGACAGGGGGCGTACGAGCAGTACTTC. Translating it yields CASSFLGQGAYEQYF.

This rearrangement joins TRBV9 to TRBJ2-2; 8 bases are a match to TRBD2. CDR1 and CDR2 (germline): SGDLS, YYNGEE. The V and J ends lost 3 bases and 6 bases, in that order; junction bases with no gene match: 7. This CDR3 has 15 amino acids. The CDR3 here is CASSGREGLAGELFF. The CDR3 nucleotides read TGTGCCAGCAGCGGACGGGAGGGATTAGCCGGGGAGCTGTTTTTT.

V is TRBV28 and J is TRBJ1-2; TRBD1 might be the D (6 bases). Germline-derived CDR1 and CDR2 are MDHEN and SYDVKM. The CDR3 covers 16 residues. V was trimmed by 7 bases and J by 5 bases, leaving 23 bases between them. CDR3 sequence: CASTLIGGRDNYGYTF. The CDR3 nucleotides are TGTGCCAGCACCCTTATCGGGGGGCGCGATAATTATGGCTACACCTTC.

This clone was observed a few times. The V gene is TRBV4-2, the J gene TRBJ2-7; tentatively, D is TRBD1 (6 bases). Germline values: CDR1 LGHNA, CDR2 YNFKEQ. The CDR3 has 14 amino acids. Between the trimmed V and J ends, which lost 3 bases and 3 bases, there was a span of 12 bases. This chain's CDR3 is CASSQPGHHYEQYF. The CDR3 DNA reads TGTGCCAGCAGCCAGCCGGGACACCACTACGAGCAGTACTTC.

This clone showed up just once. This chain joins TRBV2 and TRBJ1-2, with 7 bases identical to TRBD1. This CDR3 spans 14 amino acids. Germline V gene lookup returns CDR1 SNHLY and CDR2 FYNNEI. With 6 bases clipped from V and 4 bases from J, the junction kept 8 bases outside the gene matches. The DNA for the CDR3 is TGTGCCAGCAGCCTAGACGGACAGGCCTATGGCTACACCTTC. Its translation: CASSLDGQAYGYTF.

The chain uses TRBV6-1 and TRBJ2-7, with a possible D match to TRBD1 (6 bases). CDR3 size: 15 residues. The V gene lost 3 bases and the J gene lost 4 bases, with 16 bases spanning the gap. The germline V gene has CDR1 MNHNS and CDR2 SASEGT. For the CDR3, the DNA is TGTGCCAGCAGTGAGTTCGACAGGCCCTCGTACGAGCAGTACTTC. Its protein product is CASSEFDRPSYEQYF.

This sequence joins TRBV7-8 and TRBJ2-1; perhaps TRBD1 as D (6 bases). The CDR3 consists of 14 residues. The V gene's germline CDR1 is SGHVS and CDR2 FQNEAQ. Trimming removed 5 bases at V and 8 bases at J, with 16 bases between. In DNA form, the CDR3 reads TGTGCCAGCAGCCAATCGGGACATTCCTATGAGCAGTTCTTC. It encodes CASSQSGHSYEQFF.

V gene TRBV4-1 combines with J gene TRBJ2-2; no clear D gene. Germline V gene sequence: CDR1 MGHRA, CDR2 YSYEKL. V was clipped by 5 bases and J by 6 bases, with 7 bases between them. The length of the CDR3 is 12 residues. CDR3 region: CASSLYAGELFF. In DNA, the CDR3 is TGCGCCAGCAGCTTATATGCCGGGGAGCTGTTTTTT.

The DNA of the CDR3 is TGCAGTGCCACACAGGGGTACGAGCAGTACTTC. Translating gives CSATQGYEQYF. The gene calls are TRBV20-1 and TRBJ2-7, with 7 positions matching TRBD1. This CDR3 is built from 11 residues. Trimming took 6 bases from V and 4 from J; bases not matched to a gene: 3. Germline values: CDR1 DFQATT, CDR2 SNEGSKA (reference sequence).

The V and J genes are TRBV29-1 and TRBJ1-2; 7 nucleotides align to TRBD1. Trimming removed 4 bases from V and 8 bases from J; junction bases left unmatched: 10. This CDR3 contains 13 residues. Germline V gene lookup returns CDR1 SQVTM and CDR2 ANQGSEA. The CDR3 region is CSVADRAGLGYTF. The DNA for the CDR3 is TGCAGCGTTGCAGACAGGGCCGGGTTGGGCTACACCTTC.

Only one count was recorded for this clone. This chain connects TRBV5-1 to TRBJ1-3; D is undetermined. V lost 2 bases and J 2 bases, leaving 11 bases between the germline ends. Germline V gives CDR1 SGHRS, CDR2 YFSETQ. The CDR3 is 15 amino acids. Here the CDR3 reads CASSLAGWAGNTIYF. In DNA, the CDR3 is TGCGCCAGCAGCTTAGCCGGGTGGGCTGGAAACACCATATATTTT.

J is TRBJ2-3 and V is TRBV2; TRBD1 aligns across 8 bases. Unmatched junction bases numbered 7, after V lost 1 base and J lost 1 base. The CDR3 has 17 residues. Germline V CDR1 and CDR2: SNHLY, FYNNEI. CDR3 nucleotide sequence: TGTGCCAGCAGTGAAGACACGACAGGGGCCCGCACAGATACGCAGTATTTT. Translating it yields CASSEDTTGARTDTQYF.

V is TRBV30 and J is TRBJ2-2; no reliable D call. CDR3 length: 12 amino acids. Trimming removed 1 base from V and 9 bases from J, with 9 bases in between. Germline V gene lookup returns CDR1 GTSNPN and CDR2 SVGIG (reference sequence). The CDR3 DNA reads TGTGCCTGGAGTGATTCATCCCGGGAGCTGTTTTTT. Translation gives CAWSDSSRELFF. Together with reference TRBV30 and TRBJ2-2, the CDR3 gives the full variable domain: SQTIHQWPATLVQPVGSPLSLECTVEGTSNPNLYWYRQAAGRGLQLLFYSVGIGQISSEVPQNLSASRPQDRQFILSSKKLLLSDSGFYLCAWSDSSRELFFGEGSRLTVL.